These 3 T cell receptor beta chains originate from one sample sequenced in a study of CD8+CD57+ T cells in acquired aplastic anemia. Using genomic DNA as the template, TCR beta VDJ and CDR3 profiling was carried out. TCRdb recomputed calls from the reads with MiXCR, one row per CDR3 protein. The data hold approximately 170,000 distinct CDR3 sequences, with 63% observed a single time. Sequencing was performed on sorted CD4+, CD8+, or CD8+CD57+ T cells (not recorded which) from PBMCs. The origin of the receptors is a human donor in good health.

CDR3: CASSLAGSTGELFF. Written as DNA, the CDR3 is TGTGCCAGCAGCTTAGCGGGATCCACCGGGGAGCTGTTTTTT. This chain joins TRBV7-8 and TRBJ2-2; unclear D gene. V dropped 0 bases and J dropped 4 bases, with 6 bases sitting between them. CDR1 is SGHVS and CDR2 is FQNEAQ in the germline V gene. This CDR3 has 14 residues.

This chain uses TRBV2 with TRBJ1-6, with TRBD1 matching over 8 bases. J gave up 14 bases and V 4 bases, and 10 bases lay outside the gene matches. The CDR3 totals 14 residues. The germline V gene has CDR1 SNHLY and CDR2 FYNNEI. The CDR3 spells CASSVRQGAQTLHF. The DNA of the CDR3 is TGTGCCAGCAGTGTTCGGCAGGGGGCTCAAACCCTCCACTTT.

In DNA form, the CDR3 reads TGTGCCATCCAAGGGGACGATGAGCAGTTCTTC. It yields the protein CAIQGDDEQFF. The rearrangement joins TRBV10-3 to TRBJ2-1; either TRBD1 or TRBD2 may fit D (5 bases each). V dropped 8 bases and J dropped 8 bases, with 10 bases sitting between them. Germline-derived CDR1 and CDR2 are ENHRY and SYGVKD. CDR3 length: 11 residues.